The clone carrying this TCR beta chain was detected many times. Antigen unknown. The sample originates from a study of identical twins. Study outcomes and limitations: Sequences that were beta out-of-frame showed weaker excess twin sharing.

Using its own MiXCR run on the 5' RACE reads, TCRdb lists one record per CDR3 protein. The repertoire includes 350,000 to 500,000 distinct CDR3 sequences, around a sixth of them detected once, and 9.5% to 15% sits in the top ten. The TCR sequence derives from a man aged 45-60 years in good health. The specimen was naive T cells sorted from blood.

This chain's CDR3 is CASSQTSGSVYEQYF. CDR3 coding DNA: TGTGCCAGCAGCCAGACTAGCGGGAGTGTCTACGAGCAGTACTTC. The chain links TRBV9 to TRBJ2-7, with 12 bases fitting TRBD2. Losses at the gene ends were 4 bases for V and 3 bases for J; bases not matched to a gene: 5. Germline CDR1 SGDLS, CDR2 YYNGEE. The CDR3 covers 15 residues.